These 6 T cell receptor beta chains were sequenced from one sample in a study of OX40 agonist ivuxolimab in advanced cancers. Only in-frame clones appear in the TCRdb table, and some are missing; sequencing was by immunoSEQ multiplex PCR. The table shows 77,000 or so clones, with about 90% occurring only once. The sequencing used CD4+ or CD8+ T cells sorted from blood, collected in a trial of the OX40 agonist ivuxolimab. These TCRs come from an adult with an advanced solid tumor such as melanoma, head and neck, liver or kidney cancer.

Here the CDR3 reads CASRIRDRVYEQYF. In DNA form, the CDR3 reads TGTGCCAGCAGAATCCGGGACAGAGTCTACGAGCAGTACTTC. The chain recombines TRBV13 with TRBJ2-7; 7 bases are a match to TRBD1. This CDR3 has 14 residues. Trimming at V came to 6 bases and at J to 3 bases, leaving 8 bases not matched to a gene. CDR1 is PRHDT, CDR2 FYEKMQ, per germline (reference sequence).

This chain uses TRBV6-4 with TRBJ2-5; a possible D gene is TRBD1 (6 bases). This CDR3 has 14 amino acids. Germline-derived CDR1 and CDR2 are MRHNA and SNTAGT. V gave up 6 bases and J gave up 6 bases, with 17 bases separating them. The CDR3 reads CASSTDWTEKTQYF. Written as DNA, the CDR3 is TGTGCCAGCAGCACGGATTGGACAGAGAAGACCCAGTACTTC.

The chain recombines TRBV7-8 with TRBJ2-1; TRBD2 aligns across 8 bases. The germline gives CDR1 SGHVS, CDR2 FQNEAQ. The J segment lost 8 bases and the V segment lost 7 bases, leaving 7 bases of the junction unmatched. This CDR3 comprises 13 residues. The CDR3: CASTGGAVHEQFF. The CDR3 bases are TGTGCCAGCACCGGGGGGGCCGTGCATGAGCAGTTCTTC.

This chain connects TRBV30 to TRBJ1-4, with 7 positions matching TRBD1. The CDR3 is 16 amino acids. Per the germline V gene, CDR1 is GTSNPN and CDR2 is SVGIG (reference sequence). J lost 3 bases, V lost 3 bases, and 10 bases had no gene match. The CDR3 region has the DNA TGTGCCTGGAGCCGGACAGGAGGGGTTGCTAATGAAAAACTGTTTTTT. It specifies CAWSRTGGVANEKLFF.

The chain uses TRBV2 and TRBJ1-4; TRBD1 agrees at 9 bases. CDR1 is SNHLY and CDR2 is FYNNEI in the germline V gene. This CDR3 is 14 amino acids long. Germline trimming cut 7 bases from V and 11 bases from J; bases unmatched to any gene: 11. CDR3 region: CASTWRTGASKLFF. CDR3 DNA sequence: TGTGCCAGCACGTGGAGGACAGGGGCTTCGAAACTGTTTTTT.

This clone was seen only once. The chain is built from TRBV6-1 and TRBJ1-4, with D possibly TRBD1 on 6 matching bases. Looked up from germline, CDR1 is MNHNS and CDR2 is SASEGT. This CDR3 contains 14 residues. Trimming left V 6 bases short and J 5 bases short, with 13 bases between. The CDR3, as DNA: TGTGCCAGCAGCTGGACAGAAGAAAATGAAAAACTGTTTTTT. Translated: CASSWTEENEKLFF.